This TCR beta chain is from a study of control samples from healthy donors and cancer patients. Sequenced by immunoSEQ multiplex PCR; TCRdb stores in-frame clones only, minus some. The table has about 89,000 clones, around nine tenths seen once; the top ten hold around 21%. The V gene lost 4 bases and the J gene lost 8 bases, with 9 bases spanning the gap. Germline assignment: CDR1 LNHDA and CDR2 SQIVND (reference sequence). This CDR3 has 12 residues. Sequenced input: blood. This TCR was recovered from a man aged 25-45 years in good health. V gene TRBV19 combines with J gene TRBJ2-1; no clear D gene. CDR3 region: CASSTNWDEQFF. CDR3 DNA sequence: TGTGCCAGTAGTACCAATTGGGATGAGCAGTTCTTC.